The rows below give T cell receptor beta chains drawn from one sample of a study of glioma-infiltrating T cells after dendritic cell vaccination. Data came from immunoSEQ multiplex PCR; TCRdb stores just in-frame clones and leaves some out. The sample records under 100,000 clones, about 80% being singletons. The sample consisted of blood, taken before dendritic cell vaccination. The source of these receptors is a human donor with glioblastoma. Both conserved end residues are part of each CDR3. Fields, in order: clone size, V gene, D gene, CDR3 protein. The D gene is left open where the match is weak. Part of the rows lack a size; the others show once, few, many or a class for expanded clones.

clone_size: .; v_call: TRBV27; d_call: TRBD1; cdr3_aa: CASKRQGPYGYTF
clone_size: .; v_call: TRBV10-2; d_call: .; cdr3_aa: CASSESAGNYGYTF
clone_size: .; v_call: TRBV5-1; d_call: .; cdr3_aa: CASGPGVTDTQYF
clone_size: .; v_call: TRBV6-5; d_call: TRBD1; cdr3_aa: CASHRGTGLYEQFF
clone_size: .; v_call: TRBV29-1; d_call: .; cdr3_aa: CSVGTEGNTIYF
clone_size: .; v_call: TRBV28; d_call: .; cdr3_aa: CASSPPEGIPSYEQYF
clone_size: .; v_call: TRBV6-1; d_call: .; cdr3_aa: CASLLTGSNQPQHF
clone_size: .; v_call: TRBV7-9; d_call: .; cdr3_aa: CASRRGEKLFF
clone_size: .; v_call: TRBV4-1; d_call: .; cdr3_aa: CASSQVGGSFTEAFF
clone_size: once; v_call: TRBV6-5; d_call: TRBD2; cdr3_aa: CASTPLAGRAYEQYF
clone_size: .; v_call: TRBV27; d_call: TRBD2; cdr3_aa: CASRVAGAEEQYF
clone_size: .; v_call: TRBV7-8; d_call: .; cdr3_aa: CASSLNRASGYTF
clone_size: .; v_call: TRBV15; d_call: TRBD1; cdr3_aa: CATSRDLGDRGQGAFF
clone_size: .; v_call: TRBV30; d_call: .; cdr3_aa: CAWTRQHSSYEQYF
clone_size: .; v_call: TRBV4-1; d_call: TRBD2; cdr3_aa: CASSQTSSGAYNEQFF
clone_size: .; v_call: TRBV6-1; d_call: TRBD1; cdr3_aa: CASLDRGNTIYF